These T cell receptor beta chains were read from a single sample in a study of Ad26.COV2.S vaccination and SARS-CoV-2 variants. Sequenced by immunoSEQ multiplex PCR; TCRdb stores in-frame clones only, minus some. This table holds around 450,000 clones, about nine tenths found once. Sequenced material: peripheral blood, taken in a trial of Ad26.COV2.S vaccine versus placebo. These receptors were taken from a person between 18 and 59 years old who received the Ad26.COV2.S COVID-19 vaccine or a placebo. Each CDR3 is given with its conserved first and last residue. The order of the fields is clone size, D gene, J gene, V gene, CDR3 protein, CDR3 DNA. D genes are given only for firm matches. Not every row has a clone size; where given, it reads once, few, many or a size class.

clone_size: NA; d_call: NA; j_call: TRBJ1-5; v_call: TRBV5-6; cdr3_aa: CASSLRGSNQPQHF; cdr3_nt: TGTGCCAGCAGCTTGCGGGGGAGCAATCAGCCCCAGCATTTT
clone_size: NA; d_call: TRBD2; j_call: TRBJ2-2; v_call: TRBV3-1/TRBV3-2; cdr3_aa: CASSWREYTGELFF; cdr3_nt: TGTGCCAGCAGCTGGCGGGAGTACACCGGGGAGCTGTTTTTT
clone_size: NA; d_call: TRBD1; j_call: TRBJ1-2; v_call: TRBV9; cdr3_aa: CASSEGQPSPYGYTF; cdr3_nt: TGTGCCAGCAGCGAGGGACAGCCTAGCCCCTATGGCTACACCTTC
clone_size: NA; d_call: TRBD1; j_call: TRBJ2-3; v_call: TRBV7-3; cdr3_aa: CASSPTTGRTDTQYF; cdr3_nt: TGTGCCAGCAGCCCGACGACAGGGCGCACAGATACGCAGTATTTT
clone_size: NA; d_call: TRBD1; j_call: TRBJ1-4; v_call: TRBV20-1; cdr3_aa: CSAGTALELFF; cdr3_nt: TGCAGTGCGGGGACAGCACTCGAACTGTTTTTT
clone_size: NA; d_call: NA; j_call: TRBJ2-7; v_call: TRBV7-9; cdr3_aa: CASSARTAKAYEQYF; cdr3_nt: TGTGCCAGCAGCGCCCGGACCGCGAAGGCCTACGAGCAGTACTTC
clone_size: NA; d_call: NA; j_call: TRBJ2-2; v_call: TRBV4-3; cdr3_aa: CATSNIVTGELFF; cdr3_nt: TGCGCCACTTCAAATATCGTCACCGGGGAGCTGTTTTTT
clone_size: NA; d_call: NA; j_call: TRBJ2-7; v_call: TRBV5-1; cdr3_aa: CASSDGLSYEQYF; cdr3_nt: TGCGCCAGCAGCGATGGACTTTCCTACGAGCAGTACTTC
clone_size: NA; d_call: NA; j_call: TRBJ1-2; v_call: TRBV10-2; cdr3_aa: CASSESGTANYGYTF; cdr3_nt: TGCGCCAGCAGTGAGTCGGGGACGGCGAACTATGGCTACACCTTC
clone_size: few; d_call: TRBD2; j_call: TRBJ2-7; v_call: TRBV7-9; cdr3_aa: CASSLSGGRYDEQYF; cdr3_nt: TGTGCCAGCAGCTTATCTGGCGGGAGATATGACGAGCAGTACTTC
clone_size: NA; d_call: NA; j_call: TRBJ2-7; v_call: TRBV7-8; cdr3_aa: CASSVDSYYEQYF; cdr3_nt: TGTGCCAGCAGCGTAGACAGTTACTACGAGCAGTACTTC
clone_size: NA; d_call: TRBD2; j_call: TRBJ2-3; v_call: TRBV28; cdr3_aa: CASSLAGGLTDTQYF; cdr3_nt: TGTGCCAGCAGCTTAGCGGGAGGACTCACAGATACGCAGTATTTT
clone_size: NA; d_call: TRBD2; j_call: TRBJ2-1; v_call: TRBV7-8; cdr3_aa: CASSTRRGLAGGDNEQFF; cdr3_nt: TGTGCCAGCAGCACCCGCCGTGGGCTAGCGGGAGGGGACAATGAGCAGTTCTTC
clone_size: NA; d_call: NA; j_call: TRBJ2-6; v_call: TRBV30; cdr3_aa: CAWSLEGSGANVLTF; cdr3_nt: TGTGCCTGGAGTTTGGAAGGCTCTGGGGCCAACGTCCTGACTTTC
clone_size: NA; d_call: NA; j_call: TRBJ2-1; v_call: TRBV21-1; cdr3_aa: CASSKPVPGLAGNEQFF; cdr3_nt: TGTGCCAGCAGCAAACCGGTCCCGGGACTAGCGGGGAATGAGCAGTTCTTC
clone_size: NA; d_call: NA; j_call: TRBJ1-2; v_call: TRBV6-1; cdr3_aa: CASSGRPGGEGYGYTF; cdr3_nt: TGTGCCAGCAGTGGAAGACCCGGGGGGGAAGGCTATGGCTACACCTTC
clone_size: NA; d_call: NA; j_call: TRBJ2-7; v_call: TRBV9; cdr3_aa: CASSGLLFNEQYF; cdr3_nt: TGTGCCAGCAGCGGACTCCTCTTCAACGAGCAGTACTTC
clone_size: NA; d_call: NA; j_call: TRBJ2-2; v_call: TRBV27; cdr3_aa: CASVPLWRMNTGELFF; cdr3_nt: TGTGCCAGCGTTCCCCTCTGGCGGATGAACACCGGGGAGCTGTTTTTT
clone_size: NA; d_call: NA; j_call: TRBJ2-2; v_call: TRBV11-3; cdr3_aa: CASSLRPTGVHTGELFF; cdr3_nt: TGTGCCAGCAGCTTGAGGCCGACAGGAGTACACACCGGGGAGCTGTTTTTT
clone_size: NA; d_call: TRBD2; j_call: TRBJ2-5; v_call: TRBV7-3; cdr3_aa: CASSLTQAGVVKTQYF; cdr3_nt: TGTGCCAGCAGCTTAACTCAGGCGGGAGTAGTAAAGACCCAGTACTTC
clone_size: once; d_call: NA; j_call: TRBJ2-1; v_call: TRBV7-8; cdr3_aa: CASRRDGSSYNEQFF; cdr3_nt: TGTGCCAGCAGAAGGGATGGCAGCTCCTACAATGAGCAGTTCTTC
clone_size: NA; d_call: TRBD1; j_call: TRBJ1-2; v_call: TRBV14; cdr3_aa: CASSLLGTGVGYTF; cdr3_nt: TGTGCCAGCAGCCTTCTTGGGACAGGGGTCGGCTACACCTTC
clone_size: few; d_call: NA; j_call: TRBJ1-1; v_call: TRBV9; cdr3_aa: CASSVEEGTEAFF; cdr3_nt: TGTGCCAGCAGCGTAGAAGAGGGCACTGAAGCTTTCTTT
clone_size: NA; d_call: TRBD1; j_call: TRBJ2-7; v_call: TRBV19; cdr3_aa: CASSHGQGGSYEQYF; cdr3_nt: TGTGCCAGTAGTCACGGACAGGGTGGTTCCTACGAGCAGTACTTC
clone_size: NA; d_call: NA; j_call: TRBJ2-7; v_call: TRBV5-1; cdr3_aa: CASSLAVSYEQYF; cdr3_nt: TGCGCCAGCAGCTTGGCAGTCTCTTACGAGCAGTACTTC
clone_size: NA; d_call: NA; j_call: TRBJ1-1; v_call: TRBV6-2/TRBV6-3; cdr3_aa: CASSYPLTGSDLNTEAFF; cdr3_nt: TGTGCCAGCAGTTACCCGCTTACAGGTTCGGATTTGAACACTGAAGCTTTCTTT
clone_size: NA; d_call: NA; j_call: TRBJ2-1; v_call: TRBV2; cdr3_aa: CASSERRLGHTYNEQFF; cdr3_nt: TGTGCCAGCAGTGAAAGACGTTTGGGCCATACCTACAATGAGCAGTTCTTC
clone_size: NA; d_call: NA; j_call: TRBJ2-3; v_call: TRBV5-1; cdr3_aa: CASSPDHDLTQYF; cdr3_nt: TGCGCCAGCAGCCCCGACCACGATCTTACGCAGTATTTT
clone_size: NA; d_call: NA; j_call: TRBJ2-7; v_call: TRBV4-2; cdr3_aa: CASSQDAGLGTRYF; cdr3_nt: TGTGCCAGCAGCCAAGATGCCGGCCTCGGAACACGGTACTTC
clone_size: NA; d_call: NA; j_call: TRBJ2-1; v_call: TRBV5-1; cdr3_aa: CASSLHQDSEQFF; cdr3_nt: TGCGCCAGCAGCTTGCATCAGGATAGTGAGCAGTTCTTC
clone_size: NA; d_call: NA; j_call: TRBJ2-7; v_call: TRBV28; cdr3_aa: CASSDFDEDQYF; cdr3_nt: TGTGCCAGCAGTGACTTCGACGAGGATCAGTACTTC
clone_size: NA; d_call: NA; j_call: TRBJ2-6; v_call: TRBV11-2; cdr3_aa: CASRPPRSGANVLTF; cdr3_nt: TGTGCCAGCAGGCCCCCCCGCTCTGGGGCCAACGTCCTGACTTTC